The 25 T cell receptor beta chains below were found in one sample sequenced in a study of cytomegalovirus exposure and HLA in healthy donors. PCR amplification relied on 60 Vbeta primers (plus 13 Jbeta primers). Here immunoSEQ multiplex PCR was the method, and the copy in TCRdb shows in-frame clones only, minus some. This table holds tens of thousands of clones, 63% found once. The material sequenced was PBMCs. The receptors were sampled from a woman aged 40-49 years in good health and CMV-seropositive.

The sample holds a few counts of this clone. As DNA, the CDR3 is TGTGCCAGCAGCGTAGGGCGGTATGGCTACACCTTC. Its translation: CASSVGRYGYTF. The V call is TRBV9, the J call TRBJ1-2; D gene unclear. The germline V and J ends were trimmed by 0 bases and 5 bases, with 5 bases remaining between them. Germline V gives CDR1 SGDLS, CDR2 YYNGEE. This CDR3 is 12 amino acids long. Combining the CDR3 with reference TRBV9 and TRBJ1-2 gives the whole variable domain DSGVTQTPKHLITATGQRVTLRCSPRSGDLSVYWYQQSLDQGLQFLIQYYNGEERAKGNILERFSAQQFPDLHSELNLSSLELGDSALYFCASSVGRYGYTFGSGTRLTVV.

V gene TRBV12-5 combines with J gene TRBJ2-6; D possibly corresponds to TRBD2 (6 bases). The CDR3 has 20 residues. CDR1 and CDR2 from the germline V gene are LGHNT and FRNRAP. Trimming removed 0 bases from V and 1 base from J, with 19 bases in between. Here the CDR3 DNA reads TGTGCTAGTGGTTTGGTTGGAGGGCACACACCCGATTCTGGGGCCAACGTCCTGACTTTC. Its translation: CASGLVGGHTPDSGANVLTF.

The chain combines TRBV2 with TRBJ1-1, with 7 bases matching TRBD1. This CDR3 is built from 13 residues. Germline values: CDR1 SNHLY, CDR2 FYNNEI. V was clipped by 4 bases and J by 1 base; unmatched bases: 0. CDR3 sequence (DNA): TGTGCCAGCAGTGGACAGGGGAACACTGAAGCTTTCTTT. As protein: CASSGQGNTEAFF.

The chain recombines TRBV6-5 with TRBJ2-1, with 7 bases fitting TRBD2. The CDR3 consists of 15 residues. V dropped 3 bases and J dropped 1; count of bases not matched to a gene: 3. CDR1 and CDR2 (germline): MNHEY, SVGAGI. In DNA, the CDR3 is TGTGCCAGCAGTTATGGGAGGGAGTCCTACAATGAGCAGTTCTTC. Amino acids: CASSYGRESYNEQFF.

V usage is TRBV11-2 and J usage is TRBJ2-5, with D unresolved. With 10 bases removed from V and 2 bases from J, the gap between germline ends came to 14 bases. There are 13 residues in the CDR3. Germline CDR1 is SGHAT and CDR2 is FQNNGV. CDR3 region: CATRRGPQETQYF. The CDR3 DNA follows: TGTGCCACCCGGAGAGGCCCACAAGAGACCCAGTACTTC.

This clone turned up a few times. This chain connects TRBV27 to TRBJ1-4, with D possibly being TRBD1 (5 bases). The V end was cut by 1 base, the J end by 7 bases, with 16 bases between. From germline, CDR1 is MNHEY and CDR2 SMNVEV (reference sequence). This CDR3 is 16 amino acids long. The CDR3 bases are TGTGCCAGCAGTTTATTAACTGGGGGGGTTGGTGAAAAACTGTTTTTT. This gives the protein CASSLLTGGVGEKLFF.

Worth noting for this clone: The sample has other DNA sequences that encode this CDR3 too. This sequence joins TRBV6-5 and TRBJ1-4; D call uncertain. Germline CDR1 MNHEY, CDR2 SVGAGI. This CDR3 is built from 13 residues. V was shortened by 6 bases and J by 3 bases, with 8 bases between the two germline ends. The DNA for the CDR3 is TGTGCCAGCAGCCGAGTGTCTAATGAAAAACTGTTTTTT. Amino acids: CASSRVSNEKLFF.

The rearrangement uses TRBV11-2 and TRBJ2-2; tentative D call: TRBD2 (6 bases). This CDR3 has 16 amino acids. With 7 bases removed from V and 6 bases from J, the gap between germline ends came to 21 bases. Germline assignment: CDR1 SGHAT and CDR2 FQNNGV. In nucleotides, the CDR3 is TGTGCCAGCACCCTCCCCCCTGCGGGAACGGCCGGGGAGCTGTTTTTT. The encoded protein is CASTLPPAGTAGELFF.

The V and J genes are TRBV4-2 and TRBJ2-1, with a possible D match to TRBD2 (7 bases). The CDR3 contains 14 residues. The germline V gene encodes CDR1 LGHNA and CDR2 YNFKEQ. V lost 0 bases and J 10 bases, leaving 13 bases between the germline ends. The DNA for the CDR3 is TGTGCCAGCAGCCAAGAGGAGGGGGGGAGAGAGCAGTTCTTC. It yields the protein CASSQEEGGREQFF.

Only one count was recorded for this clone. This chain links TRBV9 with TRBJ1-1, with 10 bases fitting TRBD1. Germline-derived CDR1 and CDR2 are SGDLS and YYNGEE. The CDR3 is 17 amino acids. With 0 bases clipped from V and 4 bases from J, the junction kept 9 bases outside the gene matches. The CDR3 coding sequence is TGTGCCAGCAGCGTAGCTGGGACAGGGGACGGAATCACTGAAGCTTTCTTT. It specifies CASSVAGTGDGITEAFF.

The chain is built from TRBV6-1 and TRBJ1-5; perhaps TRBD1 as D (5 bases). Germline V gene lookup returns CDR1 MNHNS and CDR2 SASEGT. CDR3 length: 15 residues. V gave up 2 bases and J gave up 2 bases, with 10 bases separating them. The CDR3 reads CASSESTGGNQPQHF. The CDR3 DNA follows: TGTGCCAGCAGTGAATCAACAGGAGGCAATCAGCCCCAGCATTTT.

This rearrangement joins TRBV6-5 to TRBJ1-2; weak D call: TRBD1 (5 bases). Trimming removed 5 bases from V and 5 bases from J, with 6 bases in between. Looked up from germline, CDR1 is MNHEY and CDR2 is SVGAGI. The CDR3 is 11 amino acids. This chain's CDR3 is CASSDRYGYTF. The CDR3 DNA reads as TGTGCCAGCAGTGACAGATATGGCTACACCTTC.

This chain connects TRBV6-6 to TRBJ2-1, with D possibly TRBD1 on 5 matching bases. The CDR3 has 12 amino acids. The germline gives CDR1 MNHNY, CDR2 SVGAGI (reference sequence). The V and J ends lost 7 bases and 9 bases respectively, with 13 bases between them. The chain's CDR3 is CASMAGLGEQFF. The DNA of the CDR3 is TGTGCCAGCATGGCAGGGTTGGGTGAGCAGTTCTTC.

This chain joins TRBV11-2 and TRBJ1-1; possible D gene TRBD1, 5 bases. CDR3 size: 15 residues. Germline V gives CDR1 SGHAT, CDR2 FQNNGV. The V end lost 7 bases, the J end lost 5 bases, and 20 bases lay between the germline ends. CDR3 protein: CASTKNGQGKTEAFF. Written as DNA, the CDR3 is TGTGCCAGCACCAAGAACGGGCAGGGTAAAACTGAAGCTTTCTTT.

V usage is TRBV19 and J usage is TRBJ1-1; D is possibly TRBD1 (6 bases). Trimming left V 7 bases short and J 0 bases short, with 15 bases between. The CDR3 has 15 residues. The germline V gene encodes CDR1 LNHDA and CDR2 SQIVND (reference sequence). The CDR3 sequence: CASKGEGLMNTEAFF. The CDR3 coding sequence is TGTGCCAGTAAGGGGGAGGGCCTCATGAACACTGAAGCTTTCTTT. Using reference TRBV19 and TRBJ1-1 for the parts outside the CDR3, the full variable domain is DGGITQSPKYLFRKEGQNVTLSCEQNLNHDAMYWYRQDPGQGLRLIYYSQIVNDFQKGDIAEGYSVSREKKESFPLTVTSAQKNPTAFYLCASKGEGLMNTEAFFGQGTRLTVV.

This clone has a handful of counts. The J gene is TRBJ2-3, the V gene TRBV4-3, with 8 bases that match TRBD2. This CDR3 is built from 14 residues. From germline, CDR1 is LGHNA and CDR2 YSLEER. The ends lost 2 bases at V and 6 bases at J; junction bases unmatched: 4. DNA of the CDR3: TGCGCCAGCAGCCAATCAGCGGGAGTGGATACGCAGTATTTT. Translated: CASSQSAGVDTQYF.

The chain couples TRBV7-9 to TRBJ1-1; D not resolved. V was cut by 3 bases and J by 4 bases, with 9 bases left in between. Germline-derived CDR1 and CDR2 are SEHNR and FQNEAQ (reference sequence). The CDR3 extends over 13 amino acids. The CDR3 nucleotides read TGTGCCAGCAGCTTTGTTGGGAGCACTGAAGCTTTCTTT. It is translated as CASSFVGSTEAFF.

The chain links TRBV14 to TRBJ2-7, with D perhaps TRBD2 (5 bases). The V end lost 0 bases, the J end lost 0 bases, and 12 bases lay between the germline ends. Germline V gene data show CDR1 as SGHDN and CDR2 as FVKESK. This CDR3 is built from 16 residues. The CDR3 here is CASSQDRGSYSYEQYF. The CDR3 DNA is TGTGCCAGCAGCCAAGATCGGGGAAGCTACTCCTACGAGCAGTACTTC.

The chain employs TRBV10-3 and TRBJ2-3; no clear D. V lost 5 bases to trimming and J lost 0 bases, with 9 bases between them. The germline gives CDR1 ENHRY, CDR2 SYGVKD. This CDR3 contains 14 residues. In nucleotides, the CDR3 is TGTGCCATCAGTCCCCAGGTTAGCACAGATACGCAGTATTTT. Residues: CAISPQVSTDTQYF.

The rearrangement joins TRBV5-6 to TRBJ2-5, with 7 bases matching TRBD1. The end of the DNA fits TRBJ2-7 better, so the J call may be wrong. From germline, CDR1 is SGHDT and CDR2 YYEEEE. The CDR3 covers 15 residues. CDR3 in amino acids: CASSLTAGGSYEQYF. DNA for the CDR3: TGTGCCAGCAGCTTGACGGCAGGGGGATCCTACGAGCAGTACTTC.

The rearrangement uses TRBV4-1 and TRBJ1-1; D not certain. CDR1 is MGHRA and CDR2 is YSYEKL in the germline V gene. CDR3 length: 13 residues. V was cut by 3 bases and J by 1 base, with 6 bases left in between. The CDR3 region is CASSQDWNTEAFF. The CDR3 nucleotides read TGCGCCAGCAGCCAGGACTGGAACACTGAAGCTTTCTTT.

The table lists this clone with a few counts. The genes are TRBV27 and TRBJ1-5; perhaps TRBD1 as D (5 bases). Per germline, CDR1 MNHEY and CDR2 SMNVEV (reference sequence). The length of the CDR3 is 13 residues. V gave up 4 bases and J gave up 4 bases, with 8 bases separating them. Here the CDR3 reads CASSWGLNQPQHF. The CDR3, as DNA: TGTGCCAGCAGTTGGGGACTAAATCAGCCCCAGCATTTT.

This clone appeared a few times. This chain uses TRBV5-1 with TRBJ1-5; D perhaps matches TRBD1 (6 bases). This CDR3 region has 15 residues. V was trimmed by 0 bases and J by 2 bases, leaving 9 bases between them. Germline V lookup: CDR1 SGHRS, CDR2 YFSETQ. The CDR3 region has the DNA TGCGCCAGCAGCTTGGTCCCAGGGGGCAATCAGCCCCAGCATTTT. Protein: CASSLVPGGNQPQHF.

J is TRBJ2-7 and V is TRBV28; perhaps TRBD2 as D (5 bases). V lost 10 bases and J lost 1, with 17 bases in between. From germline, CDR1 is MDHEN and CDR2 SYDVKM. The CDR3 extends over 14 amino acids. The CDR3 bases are TGTGCCACTGACGGGGTTCCCCTTTCCTACGAGCAGTACTTC. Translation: CATDGVPLSYEQYF.

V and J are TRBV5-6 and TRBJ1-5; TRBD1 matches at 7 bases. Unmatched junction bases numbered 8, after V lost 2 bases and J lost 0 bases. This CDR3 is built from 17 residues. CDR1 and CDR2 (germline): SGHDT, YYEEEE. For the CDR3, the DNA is TGTGCCAGCAGCTTTTACAGGGGTGAATATAGCAATCAGCCCCAGCATTTT. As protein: CASSFYRGEYSNQPQHF.